Listed here are 26 T cell receptor beta chains from one sample, sequenced in a study of cytomegalovirus exposure and HLA in healthy donors. Profiled with immunoSEQ multiplex PCR; TCRdb holds only in-frame clones, not every one. The sample includes about 65,000 clones, about 94% of them seen just once. Sequencing was carried out using PBMCs. The receptors here all came from a man between 18 and 35 years old in good health and CMV-seropositive.

The rearrangement links TRBV27 to TRBJ1-1; 8 bases are a match to TRBD1. Germline assignment: CDR1 MNHEY and CDR2 SMNVEV (reference sequence). The CDR3 covers 12 residues. J lost 4 bases, V lost 5 bases, and 0 bases had no gene match. CDR3 region: CASSGQGTEAFF. Here the CDR3 DNA reads TGTGCCAGCAGTGGACAGGGCACTGAAGCTTTCTTT.

In DNA, the CDR3 is TGTGCCAGCAGCTTGGCCTTCCTACAGGACCCAAACACTGAAGCTTTCTTT. This codes for CASSLAFLQDPNTEAFF. V usage is TRBV5-6 and J usage is TRBJ1-1; D is possibly TRBD1 (5 bases). The CDR3 extends over 17 amino acids. Germline CDR1 reads SGHDT; CDR2 reads YYEEEE. V was pared by 0 bases and J by 2 bases, with 17 bases between.

This clone is categorized as medium-sized. The chain is built from TRBV6-4 and TRBJ2-3, with 10 bases aligning to TRBD2. CDR3 length: 15 amino acids. Germline V gene lookup returns CDR1 MRHNA and CDR2 SNTAGT. Trimming at V came to 6 bases and at J to 2 bases, leaving 5 bases not matched to a gene. CDR3 protein: CASRAGTSDTDTQYF. CDR3 DNA: TGTGCCAGCAGAGCCGGGACTAGCGACACAGATACGCAGTATTTT.

The gene calls are TRBV28 and TRBJ1-5; unclear D gene. The CDR3 has 16 amino acids. From germline, CDR1 is MDHEN and CDR2 SYDVKM. V was clipped by 7 bases and J by 3 bases, with 19 bases between them. The DNA for the CDR3 is TGTGCCAGCACCTTGGGCGGGTATGGGTTCAATCAGCCCCAGCATTTT. Its protein product is CASTLGGYGFNQPQHF.

This clone was seen just once. The V gene is TRBV28, the J gene TRBJ2-7; 9 bases match TRBD1. Trimming took 5 bases from V and 4 from J; bases not matched to a gene: 6. The CDR3 sequence is 14 residues long. Germline-derived CDR1 and CDR2 are MDHEN and SYDVKM. In nucleotides, the CDR3 is TGTGCCAGCAGTGAATCGACAGGGGGATACGAGCAGTACTTC. It specifies CASSESTGGYEQYF.

The chain links TRBV30 to TRBJ1-5; TRBD1 aligns across 7 bases. Germline trimming cut 5 bases from V and 6 bases from J; bases unmatched to any gene: 4. CDR1 and CDR2 (germline): GTSNPN, SVGIG (reference sequence). The CDR3 has 12 residues. DNA of the CDR3: TGTGCCTGGGACAGGGACGGTCAGCCCCAGCATTTT. Translation gives CAWDRDGQPQHF.

The chain carries TRBV4-1 and TRBJ1-1, with D perhaps TRBD1 (5 bases). The germline CDR1 and CDR2 sequences are MGHRA and YSYEKL. This CDR3 contains 17 residues. V gave up 0 bases and J gave up 1 base, with 15 bases separating them. The CDR3: CASSQDGGFATNTEAFF. CDR3 sequence (DNA): TGCGCCAGCAGCCAAGATGGGGGGTTCGCCACGAACACTGAAGCTTTCTTT.

About this clone itself: The junction differs from germline at one of its ends, possibly a read error. The chain recombines TRBV7-7 with TRBJ2-5, with D perhaps matching TRBD2 (5 bases). Germline-derived CDR1 and CDR2 are SSHAT and FNYEAQ (reference sequence). The CDR3 runs 15 residues. The CDR3 protein is CASSLVRLAGETQYF. The CDR3 DNA follows: TGTGCTAGCAGCTTAGTCCGCCTAGCTGGGGAGACCCAGTACTTC. The full variable domain, rest sourced from reference TRBV7-7 and TRBJ2-5, is GAGVSQSPRYKVTKRGQDVTLRCDPISSHATLYWYQQALGQGPEFLTYFNYEAQPDKSGLPSDRFSAERPEGSISTLTIQRTEQRDSAMYRCASSLVRLAGETQYFGPGTRLLVL.

The CDR3, as DNA: TGTGCCAGCAGTGATAGACAGGGGGCAACTAATGAAAAACTGTTTTTT. Its protein product is CASSDRQGATNEKLFF. This chain connects TRBV6-1 to TRBJ1-4, with 9 bases aligning to TRBD1. The CDR3 spans 16 residues. V shed 3 bases, J shed 0 bases, and the junction held 2 bases outside the gene matches. Germline CDR1 MNHNS, CDR2 SASEGT.

This chain joins TRBV19 and TRBJ1-4, with TRBD1 identical over 7 bases. V lost 8 bases and J lost 3; bases outside the gene matches: 6. The CDR3 sequence is 14 residues long. Germline V gene sequence: CDR1 LNHDA, CDR2 SQIVND (reference sequence). The CDR3 here is CASGQDAANEKLFF. CDR3 DNA: TGTGCCAGTGGACAGGACGCGGCTAATGAAAAACTGTTTTTT.

This chain joins TRBV15 and TRBJ2-1, with 11 positions matching TRBD1. Germline CDR1 LNHNV, CDR2 YYDKDF (reference sequence). Trimming removed 1 base from V and 4 bases from J; junction bases left unmatched: 3. The CDR3 is 16 residues long. CDR3 bases: TGTGCCACCAGCAGAGGGGGGGACAGGGGGTACAATGAGCAGTTCTTC. Translated: CATSRGGDRGYNEQFF.

This clone has only one observation. The chain uses TRBV9 and TRBJ2-7, with D possibly matching TRBD2 (6 bases). V shed 4 bases and J shed 2 bases, with 16 bases lying between them. The CDR3 length is 15 residues. Germline-derived CDR1 and CDR2 are SGDLS and YYNGEE. Here the CDR3 reads CASSPRRAPTYEQYF. Written as DNA, the CDR3 is TGTGCCAGCAGCCCCCGGAGGGCTCCCACCTACGAGCAGTACTTC.

The V and J genes are TRBV29-1 and TRBJ2-2; maybe TRBD1 (5 bases). The CDR3 is 12 amino acids. Germline lookup yields CDR1 SQVTM and CDR2 ANQGSEA. V was cut by 4 bases and J by 7 bases, with 10 bases left in between. The CDR3 spells CSVGPTVGELFF. DNA of the CDR3: TGCAGCGTTGGCCCGACAGTCGGGGAGCTGTTTTTT.

V gene TRBV4-3 combines with J gene TRBJ1-5, with D possibly TRBD1 on 6 matching bases. The CDR3 spans 15 residues. V was clipped by 6 bases and J by 5 bases, with 17 bases between them. Germline CDR1 is LGHNA and CDR2 is YSLEER. The CDR3 DNA follows: TGCGCCAGCAGAACTTACCGGGACACGGATCAGCCCCAGCATTTT. Encoded protein: CASRTYRDTDQPQHF.

This rearrangement joins TRBV5-4 to TRBJ2-7; 14 bases map to TRBD2. Germline lookup yields CDR1 SGHNT and CDR2 YYREEE (reference sequence). The CDR3 has 15 amino acids. V gave up 4 bases and J gave up 7 bases; unmatched junction bases: 7. DNA for the CDR3: TGTGCCAGCAGCAAGGGACTAGCGGGAGCTGGGGAGCAGTACTTC. This encodes CASSKGLAGAGEQYF.

Here the CDR3 DNA reads TGTGCCAGCAGCTCTGGGACAGGGATAACTGAAGCTTTCTTT. The encoded protein is CASSSGTGITEAFF. The chain recombines TRBV7-2 with TRBJ1-1, with 9 bases fitting TRBD1. Unmatched junction bases numbered 5, after V lost 4 bases and J lost 5 bases. The germline CDR1 and CDR2 sequences are SGHTA and FQGNSA. The CDR3 length is 14 residues.

This clone occurred once. V usage is TRBV4-1 and J usage is TRBJ1-2; D is unclear. The V end lost 2 bases, the J end lost 8 bases, and 24 bases lay between the germline ends. This CDR3 region has 17 residues. Looked up from germline, CDR1 is MGHRA and CDR2 is YSYEKL. CDR3 sequence reads: CASSQLLGLWGGGGYTF. The CDR3 nucleotides are TGCGCCAGCAGCCAACTACTTGGATTGTGGGGAGGCGGGGGCTACACCTTC.

J is TRBJ1-2 and V is TRBV7-6, with 8 bases aligning to TRBD1. The V and J ends lost 1 base and 6 bases, in that order; junction bases with no gene match: 13. CDR3 length equals 17 residues. Per germline, CDR1 SGHVS and CDR2 FNYEAQ. The CDR3 sequence is CASSLESRGQEIHGYTF. CDR3 nucleotide sequence: TGTGCCAGCAGCTTAGAGTCTCGGGGACAGGAGATACATGGCTACACCTTC.

V and J are TRBV5-1 and TRBJ1-1; maybe TRBD1 (6 bases). This CDR3 is built from 14 residues. V was shortened by 6 bases and J by 3 bases, with 15 bases between the two germline ends. CDR1 is SGHRS, CDR2 YFSETQ, per germline. The CDR3 loop is CASTYQGGDTEAFF. The CDR3 region has the DNA TGCGCCAGCACCTACCAAGGGGGGGACACTGAAGCTTTCTTT.

The rearrangement links TRBV6-1 to TRBJ2-4; 8 bases are a match to TRBD2. Per the germline V gene, CDR1 is MNHNS and CDR2 is SASEGT. The CDR3 runs to 17 residues. V gave up 3 bases and J gave up 0 bases; unmatched junction bases: 7. The CDR3 DNA is TGTGCCAGCAGTGATGGACTAGCTGTTCTAGCCAAAAACATTCAGTACTTC. It is translated as CASSDGLAVLAKNIQYF.

This chain uses TRBV10-3 with TRBJ2-7; D might be TRBD1 (6 bases). In germline, CDR1 is ENHRY, CDR2 SYGVKD. This CDR3 is built from 15 residues. Trimming pared 3 bases from V and 1 base from J, leaving 13 bases between. The CDR3 protein is CAISDPDRYSYEQYF. The CDR3 nucleotides read TGTGCCATCAGTGACCCCGACAGGTATTCCTACGAGCAGTACTTC.

DNA for the CDR3: TGTGCCAGCAGCCCCGGGACTAGCACCTCGTACCAAGAGACCCAGTACTTC. It encodes CASSPGTSTSYQETQYF. This chain links TRBV11-2 with TRBJ2-5, with 9 bases identical to TRBD2. CDR3 length: 17 amino acids. Losses at the gene ends were 5 bases for V and 0 bases for J; bases not matched to a gene: 10. CDR1 is SGHAT and CDR2 is FQNNGV in the germline V gene.

The J gene is TRBJ1-6, the V gene TRBV14; 7 bases line up with TRBD1. Trimming at V came to 0 bases and at J to 7 bases, leaving 6 bases not matched to a gene. CDR1 is SGHDN and CDR2 is FVKESK in the germline V gene. The CDR3 has 16 residues. In nucleotides, the CDR3 is TGTGCCAGCAGCCAAGATAAGGGGGCGGACAATTCACCCCTCCACTTT. Translated: CASSQDKGADNSPLHF. The full variable domain, its missing parts supplied by reference TRBV14 and TRBJ1-6, is EAGVTQFPSHSVIEKGQTVTLRCDPISGHDNLYWYRRVMGKEIKFLLHFVKESKQDESGMPNNRFLAERTGGTYSTLKVQPAELEDSGVYFCASSQDKGADNSPLHFGNGTRLTVT.

J is TRBJ2-1 and V is TRBV12-5; D perhaps matches TRBD2 (6 bases). V shed 0 bases and J shed 4 bases, with 28 bases lying between them. Germline V CDR1 and CDR2: LGHNT, FRNRAP. CDR3 length: 21 residues. CDR3 loop: CASGLVPGISGPGERYNEQFF. DNA for the CDR3: TGTGCTAGTGGTTTGGTACCAGGGATTAGCGGACCTGGGGAAAGGTACAATGAGCAGTTCTTC.

The CDR3: CSVERSSSYNEQFF. DNA for the CDR3: TGCAGCGTTGAAAGATCCAGCTCCTACAATGAGCAGTTCTTC. The chain joins TRBV29-1 to TRBJ2-1; D uncertain. CDR3 length: 14 amino acids. Germline lookup yields CDR1 SQVTM and CDR2 ANQGSEA. V lost 2 bases to trimming and J lost 0 bases, with 8 bases between them.

The CDR3 nucleotides are TGTGCCAGCACAGCTTATGGAGGGATGGTCAATGAGCAGTTCTTC. This sequence encodes CASTAYGGMVNEQFF. The genes are TRBV7-2 and TRBJ2-1; TRBD2 is a possible D gene (6 bases). This CDR3 has 15 amino acids. Germline V gene sequence: CDR1 SGHTA, CDR2 FQGNSA. V lost 7 bases, J lost 6 bases, and 19 bases lay in between.